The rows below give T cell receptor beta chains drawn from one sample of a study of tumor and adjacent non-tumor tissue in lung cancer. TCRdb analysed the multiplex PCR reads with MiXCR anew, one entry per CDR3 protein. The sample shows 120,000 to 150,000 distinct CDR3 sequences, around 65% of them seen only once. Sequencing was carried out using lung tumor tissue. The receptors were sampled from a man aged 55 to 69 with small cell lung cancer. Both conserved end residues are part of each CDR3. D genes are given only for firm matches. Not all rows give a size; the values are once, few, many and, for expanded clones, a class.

CIVLRGTGFGNTIYF	TGCATCGTTCTTCGGGGGACAGGGTTTGGAAACACCATATATTTT	TRBD1	-	TRBV29-1	TRBJ1-3
CSVDRQGQETQYF	TGCAGTGTTGATCGACAGGGACAAGAGACCCAGTACTTC	TRBD1	many	TRBV20-1	TRBJ2-5
CASTTRKAGGTGELFF	TGTGCCAGCACTACGCGGAAAGCGGGAGGAACCGGGGAGCTGTTTTTT	TRBD2	few	TRBV6-1	TRBJ2-2
CSAATLLVSGDEQYF	TGCAGTGCCGCCACACTACTAGTAAGCGGCGACGAGCAGTACTTC	-	many	TRBV20-1	TRBJ2-7
CASSQRTDEAFF	TGTGCCAGCAGCCAAAGGACGGATGAAGCTTTCTTT	-	many	TRBV11-3	TRBJ1-1
CSDKTGTYNEQFF	TGCAGCGACAAGACAGGTACCTACAATGAGCAGTTCTTC	-	many	TRBV29-1	TRBJ2-1
CASFSGQTRGEQFF	TGTGCCAGCTTCTCGGGGCAGACACGGGGGGAGCAGTTCTTC	-	-	TRBV6-2/TRBV6-3	TRBJ2-1
CSARGQGVNTEAFF	TGCAGTGCACGGGGACAGGGGGTGAACACTGAAGCTTTCTTT	TRBD1	-	TRBV20-1	TRBJ1-1
CASGQHRDRVSTRINSPLHF	TGTGCCAGCGGCCAGCACCGGGACAGGGTCTCCACTCGAATAAATTCACCCCTCCACTTC	TRBD1	-	TRBV11-3	TRBJ1-6
CGSSLLRVGEAFF	TGTGGCAGCAGCTTATTACGTGTTGGAGAAGCTTTCTTT	-	-	TRBV11-2	TRBJ1-1
CSATPLTSGRADGEQYF	TGCAGTGCTACCCCCCTCACTAGCGGGAGGGCCGACGGCGAGCAGTACTTC	TRBD2	few	TRBV20-1	TRBJ2-7
CASSYRDRGNEQFF	TGTGCCAGCAGCTACCGGGACAGGGGGAATGAGCAGTTCTTC	TRBD1	many	TRBV11-2	TRBJ2-1
CASSLSAPGANVLTF	TGTGCAAGCAGCTTATCAGCGCCTGGGGCCAACGTCCTGACTTTC	-	-	TRBV7-8	TRBJ2-6
CSVDLPGQHF	TGCAGCGTTGACCTGCCCGGGCAGCACTTC	-	-	TRBV29-1	TRBJ2-1